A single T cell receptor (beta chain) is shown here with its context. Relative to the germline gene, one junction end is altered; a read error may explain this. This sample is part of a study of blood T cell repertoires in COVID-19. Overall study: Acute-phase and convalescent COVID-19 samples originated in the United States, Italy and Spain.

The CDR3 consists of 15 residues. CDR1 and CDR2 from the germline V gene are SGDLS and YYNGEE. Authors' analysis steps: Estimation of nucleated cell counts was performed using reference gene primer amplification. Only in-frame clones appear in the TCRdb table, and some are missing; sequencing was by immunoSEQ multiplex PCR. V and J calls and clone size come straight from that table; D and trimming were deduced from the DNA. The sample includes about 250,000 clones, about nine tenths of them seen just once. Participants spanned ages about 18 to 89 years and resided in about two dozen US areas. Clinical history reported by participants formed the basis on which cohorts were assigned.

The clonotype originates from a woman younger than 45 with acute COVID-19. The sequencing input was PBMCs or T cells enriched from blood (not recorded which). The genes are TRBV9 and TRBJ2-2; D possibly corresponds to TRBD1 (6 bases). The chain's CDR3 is CASNVGSRGTGELFF. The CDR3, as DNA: TGTGCCAGCAACGTAGGAAGCAGGGGCACCGGGGAGCTGTTTTTT.